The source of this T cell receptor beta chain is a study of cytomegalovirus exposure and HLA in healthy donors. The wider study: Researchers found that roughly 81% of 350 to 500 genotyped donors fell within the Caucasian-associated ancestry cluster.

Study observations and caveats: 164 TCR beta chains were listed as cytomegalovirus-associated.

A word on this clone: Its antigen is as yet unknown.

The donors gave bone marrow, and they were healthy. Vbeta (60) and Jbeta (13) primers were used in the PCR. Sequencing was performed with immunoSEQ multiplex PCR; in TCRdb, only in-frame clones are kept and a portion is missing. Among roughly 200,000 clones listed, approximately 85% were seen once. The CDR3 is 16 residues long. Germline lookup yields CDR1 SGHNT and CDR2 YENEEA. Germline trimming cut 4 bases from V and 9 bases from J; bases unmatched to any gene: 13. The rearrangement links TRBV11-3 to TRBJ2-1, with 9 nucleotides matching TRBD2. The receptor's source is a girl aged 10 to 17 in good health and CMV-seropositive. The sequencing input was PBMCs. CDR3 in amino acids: CASSSRGLAGFSEQFF. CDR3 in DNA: TGTGCCAGCAGCTCAAGGGGGCTAGCGGGGTTCAGTGAGCAGTTCTTC.